This TCR beta chain was identified during a study of naive and memory T cell subsets. The CDR3 totals 14 residues. The trim removed 3 bases at V and 3 bases at J, leaving 1 base unmatched. Germline loops: CDR1 SEHNR, CDR2 FQNEAQ (reference sequence). Study-wide results and caveats: A few larger clonotypes appeared in naive repertoires, especially CD8, possibly memory cells re-expressing CD45RA. Naive and memory repertoire findings lacked a ground truth for validation. Gini index rose across naive, CM, EM and EMRA in CD4 and CD8. Over 90% of naive TCR sequences appeared only once after error correction, unlike memory subsets.

The sample holds a few counts of this clonotype. The antigen is unknown. Two oligonucleotides, mixed equimolar, formed the beta constant-region primer covering TRBC1 and TRBC2. Nested alpha and beta constant-region primers with the SP2 primer drove four PCR rounds on ligated cDNA. A 12-nucleotide UMI and the SP2 primer were added to the cDNA 3' end by oligonucleotide ligation. MiXCR, applied by TCRdb to the UMI-ligation and nested PCR reads, yields one record per CDR3 protein. The sample records roughly 150,000 distinct CDR3 sequences, approximately 20% being singletons. Sample: naive CD8+ T cells from blood. The rearrangement links TRBV7-9 to TRBJ2-5; 10 bases are shared with TRBD1. This clonotype was obtained from a human donor in good health. The CDR3 bases are TGTGCCAGCAGCTTGGACAGGGGGGAAGAGACCCAGTACTTC. Encoded protein: CASSLDRGEETQYF.